This T cell receptor beta chain was retrieved from a study of graft-versus-host responses after intestinal transplantation. Study-level information: All recipients were transplanted with multivisceral, liver-intestinal, or isolated intestinal grafts. The study gave all recipients anti-thymocyte globulin induction, then tacrolimus and steroids for about 3 years.

The method was immunoSEQ multiplex PCR; TCRdb's version includes in-frame clones alone and lacks a portion of them. This table has around 33,000 clones, more than 90% appearing once. Findings and limits, study-wide: With peak circulating GvH clone levels came an association with early post-transplant HvG declines. Recipient-marrow GvH clones were detected, some having first appeared in ileum or blood.

As concerns this clone: As yet, its antigen is unknown.

This specimen was PBMCs, taken 16 days after intestinal transplant. The receptor was isolated from a human patient who received an intestinal transplant, so some T cells may come from the graft donor.

The CDR3 reads CASSVNTDTQYF. For the CDR3, the DNA is TGTGCCAGCAGCGTAAACACAGATACGCAGTATTTT. The chain joins TRBV9 to TRBJ2-3; D is undetermined. The germline CDR1 and CDR2 sequences are SGDLS and YYNGEE. The CDR3 length is 12 residues. The V end was cut by 1 base, the J end by 2 bases, with 2 bases between.